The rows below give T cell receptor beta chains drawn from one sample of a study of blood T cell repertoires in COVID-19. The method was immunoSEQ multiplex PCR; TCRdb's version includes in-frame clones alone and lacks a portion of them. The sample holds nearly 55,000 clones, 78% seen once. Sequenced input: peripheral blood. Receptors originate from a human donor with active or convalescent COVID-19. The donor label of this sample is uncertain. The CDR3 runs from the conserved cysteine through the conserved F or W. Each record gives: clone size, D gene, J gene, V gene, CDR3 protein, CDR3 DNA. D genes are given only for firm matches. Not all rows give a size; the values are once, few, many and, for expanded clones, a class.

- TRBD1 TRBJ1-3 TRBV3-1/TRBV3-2 CASSEWDRVDGNTIYF TGTGCCAGCAGCGAATGGGACAGGGTAGATGGAAACACCATATATTTT
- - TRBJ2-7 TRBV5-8 CASSFAGSYEQYF TGTGCCAGCAGCTTTGCGGGTTCCTACGAGCAGTACTTC
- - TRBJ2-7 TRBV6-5 CASWLGHRSAEQYF TGTGCCAGCTGGTTGGGACACCGGTCAGCCGAGCAGTACTTC
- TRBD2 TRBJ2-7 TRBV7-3 CASSPGTSYEQYF TGTGCCAGCAGCCCTGGGACTAGTTACGAGCAGTACTTC
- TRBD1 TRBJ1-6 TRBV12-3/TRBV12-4 CASSLAQGVALHF TGTGCCAGCAGTTTAGCGCAGGGGGTCGCCCTCCACTTT
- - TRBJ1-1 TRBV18 CASSPYGTVTEAFF TGTGCCAGCTCACCATACGGTACCGTCACTGAAGCTTTCTTT
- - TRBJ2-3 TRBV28 CASRAGSTDTQYF TGTGCCAGCAGGGCGGGAAGCACAGATACGCAGTATTTT
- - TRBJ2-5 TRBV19 CASSYGRQIQETQYF TGTGCCAGTAGTTACGGGAGACAGATCCAAGAGACCCAGTACTTC
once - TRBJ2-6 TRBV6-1 CASSEEPSGANVLTF TGTGCCAGCAGTGAAGAGCCCTCTGGGGCCAACGTCCTGACTTTC
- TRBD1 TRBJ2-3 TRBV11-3 CASSSAGGGTDTQYF TGTGCCAGCAGCTCCGCAGGGGGTGGCACAGATACGCAGTATTTT
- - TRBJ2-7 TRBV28 CASSSASYEQYF TGTGCCAGCAGTAGCGCCTCCTACGAGCAGTACTTC
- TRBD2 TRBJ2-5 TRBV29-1 CSIHRLAGGPRETQYF TGCAGTATCCATCGACTAGCGGGAGGGCCTAGGGAGACCCAGTACTTC
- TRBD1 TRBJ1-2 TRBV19 CASRDTGVGYTF TGTGCCAGTAGGGATACAGGGGTCGGCTACACCTTC
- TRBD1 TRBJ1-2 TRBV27 CASSLHEGAEGYTF TGTGCCAGCAGTTTACATGAGGGGGCTGAGGGCTACACCTTC
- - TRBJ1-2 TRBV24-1 CATSDRGNYGYTF TGTGCCACCAGTGATCGGGGGAACTATGGCTACACCTTC
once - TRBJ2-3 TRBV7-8 CASSLGARVVTDTQYF TGTGCCAGCAGCTTAGGGGCCAGGGTCGTGACAGATACGCAGTATTTT
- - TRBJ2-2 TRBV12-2 CASRFAGELFF TGTGCAAGTCGCTTCGCCGGGGAGCTGTTTTTT
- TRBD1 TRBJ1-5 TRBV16 CASSQSGQANQPQHF TGTGCCAGCAGCCAATCGGGACAGGCTAATCAGCCCCAGCATTTT
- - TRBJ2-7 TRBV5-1 CASSAGHLYEQYF TGCGCCAGCAGCGCTGGACACCTCTACGAGCAGTACTTC
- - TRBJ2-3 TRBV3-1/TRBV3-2 CASSQGNSATDTQYF TGTGCCAGCAGCCAAGGTAATAGCGCCACAGATACGCAGTATTTT
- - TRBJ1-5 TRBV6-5 CASRLIRQGNQPQHF TGTGCCAGCAGGTTGATTAGACAGGGCAATCAGCCCCAGCATTTT
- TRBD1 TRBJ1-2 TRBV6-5 CASSPFPTGDYGYTF TGTGCCAGCAGTCCCTTCCCGACAGGGGACTATGGCTACACCTTC
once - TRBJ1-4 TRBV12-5 CASGLTGGRSEKLFF TGTGCTAGTGGCCTCACGGGCGGGAGGTCCGAAAAACTGTTTTTT
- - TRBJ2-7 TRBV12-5 CASGLVQVTEQYF TGTGCTAGTGGTTTGGTACAAGTCACCGAGCAGTACTTC
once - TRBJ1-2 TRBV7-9 CASPAGREGYGYTF TGTGCCAGCCCGGCGGGCAGGGAGGGGTATGGCTACACCTTC
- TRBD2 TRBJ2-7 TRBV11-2 CASSPLAGARDEQYF TGTGCCAGCAGCCCGCTAGCGGGAGCTCGCGACGAGCAGTACTTC
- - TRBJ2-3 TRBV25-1 CASSEYNGQYTDTQYF TGTGCCAGCAGTGAATATAATGGGCAGTACACAGATACGCAGTATTTT
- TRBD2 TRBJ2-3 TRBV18 CASSRLSLAGRRDTQYF TGTGCCAGCTCACGCTTGTCTCTAGCGGGAAGGAGAGATACGCAGTATTTT
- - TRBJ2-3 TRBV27 CASRSTGSDTQYF TGTGCCAGCAGGTCGACAGGTTCAGATACGCAGTATTTT
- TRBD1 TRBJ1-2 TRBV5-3 CAVPGGTNYGYTF TGTGCCGTCCCAGGGGGAACGAACTATGGCTACACCTTC
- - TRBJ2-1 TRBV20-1 CSASISQMNEQFF TGCAGTGCTAGTATCAGTCAGATGAATGAGCAGTTCTTC
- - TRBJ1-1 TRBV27 CASSFEGTNTEAFF TGTGCCAGCAGTTTTGAGGGCACGAACACTGAAGCTTTCTTT
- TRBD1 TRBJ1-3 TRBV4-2 CASSQEGTGEANTIYF TGTGCCAGCAGCCAAGAGGGGACAGGGGAGGCAAACACCATATATTTT
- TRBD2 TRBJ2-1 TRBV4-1 CASSSGSSYNEQFF TGCGCCAGCAGTAGCGGGAGCTCCTACAATGAGCAGTTCTTC
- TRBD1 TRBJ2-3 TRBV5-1 CASSLEGGADTQYF TGCGCCAGCAGCTTGGAAGGGGGCGCAGATACGCAGTATTTT
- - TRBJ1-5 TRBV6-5 CASLRGREGGQPQHF TGTGCCAGCTTAAGGGGTAGGGAGGGGGGTCAGCCCCAGCATTTT
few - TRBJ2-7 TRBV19 CASSTGLLGSYEQYF TGTGCCAGTAGTACGGGACTCCTAGGCTCCTACGAGCAGTACTTC
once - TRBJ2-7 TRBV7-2 CASSLGPGEYEQYF TGTGCCAGCAGCTTAGGGCCGGGGGAGTACGAGCAGTACTTC
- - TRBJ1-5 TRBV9 CASSALGRTNQPQHF TGTGCCAGCAGCGCCCTCGGACGGACAAATCAGCCCCAGCATTTT
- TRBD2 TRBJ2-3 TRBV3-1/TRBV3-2 CASSQESLRTSGGLGTDTQYF TGTGCCAGCAGCCAAGAGAGCCTACGGACTAGCGGGGGCCTGGGCACAGATACGCAGTATTTT
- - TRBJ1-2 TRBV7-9 CASSPGAGGYGYTF TGTGCCAGCAGTCCCGGGGCCGGGGGCTATGGCTACACCTTC
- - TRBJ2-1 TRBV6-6 CASSFPTRFYEQFF TGTGCCAGCAGTTTCCCGACTCGATTCTATGAGCAGTTCTTC
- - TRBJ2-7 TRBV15 CATSSTNRYEQYF TGTGCCACCAGCTCGACGAACAGGTACGAGCAGTACTTC
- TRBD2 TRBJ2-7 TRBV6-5 CASSYSGAGGSNEQYF TGTGCCAGCAGTTACTCGGGAGCGGGAGGTTCCAACGAGCAGTACTTC
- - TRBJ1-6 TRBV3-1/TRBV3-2 CASSRTGSPLHF TGTGCCAGCAGCCGAACCGGTTCACCCCTCCACTTT
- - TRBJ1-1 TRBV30 CAWSRGTEAFF TGTGCCTGGAGTAGGGGCACTGAAGCTTTCTTT
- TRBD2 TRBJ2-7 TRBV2 CASTREVASGRDEQYF TGTGCCAGCACCCGAGAGGTGGCTAGCGGGAGGGACGAGCAGTACTTC